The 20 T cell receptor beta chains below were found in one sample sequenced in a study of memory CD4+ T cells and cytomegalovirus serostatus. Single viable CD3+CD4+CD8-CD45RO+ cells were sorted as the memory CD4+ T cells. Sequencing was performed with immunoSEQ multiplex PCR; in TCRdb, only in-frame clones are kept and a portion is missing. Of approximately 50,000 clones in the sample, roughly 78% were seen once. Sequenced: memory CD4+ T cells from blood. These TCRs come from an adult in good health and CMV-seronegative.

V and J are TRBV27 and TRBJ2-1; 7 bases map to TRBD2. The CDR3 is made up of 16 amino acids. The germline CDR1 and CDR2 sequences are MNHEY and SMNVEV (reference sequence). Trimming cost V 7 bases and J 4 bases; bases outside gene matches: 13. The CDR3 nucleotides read TGTGCCAGCACAACCCAGAGGGGAGCGGGATACAATGAGCAGTTCTTC. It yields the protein CASTTQRGAGYNEQFF.

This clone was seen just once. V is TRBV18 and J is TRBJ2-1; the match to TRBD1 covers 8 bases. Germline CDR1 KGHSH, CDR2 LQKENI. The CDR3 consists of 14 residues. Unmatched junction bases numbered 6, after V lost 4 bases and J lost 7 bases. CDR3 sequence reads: CASSLGTGKNEQFF. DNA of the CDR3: TGTGCCAGCTCACTAGGGACAGGTAAAAATGAGCAGTTCTTC.

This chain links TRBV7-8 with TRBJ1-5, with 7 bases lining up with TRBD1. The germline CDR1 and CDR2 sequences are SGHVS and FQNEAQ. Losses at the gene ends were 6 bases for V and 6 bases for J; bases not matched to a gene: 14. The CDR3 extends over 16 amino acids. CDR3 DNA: TGTGCCAGCAGTTCCCAGGGGGGGCGCTCGGGTCAGCCCCAGCATTTT. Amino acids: CASSSQGGRSGQPQHF.

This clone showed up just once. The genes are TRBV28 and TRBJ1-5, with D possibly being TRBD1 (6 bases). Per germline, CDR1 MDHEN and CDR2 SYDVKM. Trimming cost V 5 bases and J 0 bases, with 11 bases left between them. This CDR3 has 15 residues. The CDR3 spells CASSPRGYSNQPQHF. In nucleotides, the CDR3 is TGTGCCAGCAGTCCCAGGGGTTATAGCAATCAGCCCCAGCATTTT.

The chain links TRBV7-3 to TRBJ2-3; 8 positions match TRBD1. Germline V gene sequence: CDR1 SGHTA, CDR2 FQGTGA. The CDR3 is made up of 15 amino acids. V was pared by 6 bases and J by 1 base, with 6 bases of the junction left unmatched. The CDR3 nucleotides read TGTGCCAGCAGTCAAACGGGACAGGGCACAGATACGCAGTATTTT. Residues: CASSQTGQGTDTQYF.

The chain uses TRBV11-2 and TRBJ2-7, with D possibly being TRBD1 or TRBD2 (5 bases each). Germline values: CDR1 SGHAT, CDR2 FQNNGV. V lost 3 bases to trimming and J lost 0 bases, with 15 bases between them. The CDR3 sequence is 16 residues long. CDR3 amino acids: CASSFGVRATSYEQYF. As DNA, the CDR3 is TGTGCCAGCAGCTTCGGGGTCAGGGCGACCTCCTACGAGCAGTACTTC.

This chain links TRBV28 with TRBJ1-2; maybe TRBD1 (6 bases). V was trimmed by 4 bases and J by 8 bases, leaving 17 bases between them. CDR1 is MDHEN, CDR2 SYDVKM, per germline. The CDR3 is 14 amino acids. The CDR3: CASSSGQRASGYTF. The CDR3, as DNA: TGTGCCAGCAGTTCCGGACAGCGTGCGTCCGGCTACACCTTC.

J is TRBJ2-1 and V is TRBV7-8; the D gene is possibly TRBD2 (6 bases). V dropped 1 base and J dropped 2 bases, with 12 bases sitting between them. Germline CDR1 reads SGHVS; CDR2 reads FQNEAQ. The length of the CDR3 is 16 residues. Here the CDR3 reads CASSLVGGNAYNEQFF. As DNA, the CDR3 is TGTGCCAGCAGCTTAGTCGGCGGGAACGCCTACAATGAGCAGTTCTTC.

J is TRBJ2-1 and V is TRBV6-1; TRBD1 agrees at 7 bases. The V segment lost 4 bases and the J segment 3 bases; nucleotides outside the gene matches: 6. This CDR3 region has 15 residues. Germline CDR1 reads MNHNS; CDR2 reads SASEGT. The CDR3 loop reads CASSGQGKFYNEQFF. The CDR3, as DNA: TGTGCCAGCAGTGGACAGGGAAAATTCTACAATGAGCAGTTCTTC.

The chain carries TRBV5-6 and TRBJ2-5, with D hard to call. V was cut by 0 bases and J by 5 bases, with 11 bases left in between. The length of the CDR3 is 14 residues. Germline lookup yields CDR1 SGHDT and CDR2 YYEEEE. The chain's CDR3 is CASSLELVGETQYF. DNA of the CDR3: TGTGCCAGCAGCTTGGAGCTGGTGGGGGAGACCCAGTACTTC. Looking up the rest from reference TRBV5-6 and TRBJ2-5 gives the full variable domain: DAGVTQSPTHLIKTRGQQVTLRCSPKSGHDTVSWYQQALGQGPQFIFQYYEEEERQRGNFPDRFSGHQFPNYSSELNVNALLLGDSALYLCASSLELVGETQYFGPGTRLLVL.

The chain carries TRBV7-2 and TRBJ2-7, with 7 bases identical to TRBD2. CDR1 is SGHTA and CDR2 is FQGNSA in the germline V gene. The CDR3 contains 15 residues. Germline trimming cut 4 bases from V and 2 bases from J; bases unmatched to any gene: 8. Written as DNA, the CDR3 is TGTGCCAGCAGCTCTAGGACTAGTCCGGCCTACGAGCAGTACTTC. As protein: CASSSRTSPAYEQYF.

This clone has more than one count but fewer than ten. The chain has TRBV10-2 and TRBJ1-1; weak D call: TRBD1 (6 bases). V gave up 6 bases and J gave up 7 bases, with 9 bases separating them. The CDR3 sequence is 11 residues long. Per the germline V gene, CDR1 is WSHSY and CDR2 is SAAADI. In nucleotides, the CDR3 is TGCGCCAGCAGGGGGGGCAGTGAAGCTTTCTTT. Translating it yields CASRGGSEAFF.

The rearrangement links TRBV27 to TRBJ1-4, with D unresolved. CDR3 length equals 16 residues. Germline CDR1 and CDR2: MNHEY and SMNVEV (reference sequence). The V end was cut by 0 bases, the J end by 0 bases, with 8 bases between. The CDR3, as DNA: TGTGCCAGCAGTTTATCGGTGAGATCAACTAATGAAAAACTGTTTTTT. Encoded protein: CASSLSVRSTNEKLFF.

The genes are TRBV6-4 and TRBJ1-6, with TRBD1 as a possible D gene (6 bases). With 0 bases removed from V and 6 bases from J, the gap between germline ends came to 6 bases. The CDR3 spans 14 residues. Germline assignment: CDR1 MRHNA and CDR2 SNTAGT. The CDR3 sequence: CASSDSQGNSPLHF. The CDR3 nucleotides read TGTGCCAGCAGTGACTCACAGGGTAATTCACCCCTCCACTTT.

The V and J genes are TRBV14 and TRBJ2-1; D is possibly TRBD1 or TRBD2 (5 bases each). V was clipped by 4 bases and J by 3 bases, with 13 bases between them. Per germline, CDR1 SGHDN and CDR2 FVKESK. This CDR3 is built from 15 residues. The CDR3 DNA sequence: TGTGCCAGCAGCCCCTTCATGGGGGACTACAATGAGCAGTTCTTC. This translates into CASSPFMGDYNEQFF.

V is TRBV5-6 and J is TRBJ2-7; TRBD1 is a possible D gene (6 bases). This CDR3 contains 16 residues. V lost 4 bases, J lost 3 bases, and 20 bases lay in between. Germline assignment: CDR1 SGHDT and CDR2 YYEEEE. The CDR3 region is CASSLGAGIQSYEQYF. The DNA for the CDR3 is TGTGCCAGCAGCCTGGGGGCCGGGATTCAGAGCTACGAGCAGTACTTC.

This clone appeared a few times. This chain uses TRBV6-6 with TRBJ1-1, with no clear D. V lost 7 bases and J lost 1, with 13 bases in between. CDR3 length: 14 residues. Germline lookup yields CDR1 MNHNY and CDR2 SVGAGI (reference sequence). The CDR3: CASNPRGANTEAFF. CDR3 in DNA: TGTGCCAGCAACCCTCGGGGAGCGAACACTGAAGCTTTCTTT.

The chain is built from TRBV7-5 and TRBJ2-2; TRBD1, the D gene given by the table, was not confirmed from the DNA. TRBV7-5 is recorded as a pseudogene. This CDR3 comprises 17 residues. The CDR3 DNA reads TGTGCCAGAAGCTTACTCAGGGGGACAGGGGAAACCGGGGAGCTGTTTTTT. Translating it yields CARSLLRGTGETGELFF.

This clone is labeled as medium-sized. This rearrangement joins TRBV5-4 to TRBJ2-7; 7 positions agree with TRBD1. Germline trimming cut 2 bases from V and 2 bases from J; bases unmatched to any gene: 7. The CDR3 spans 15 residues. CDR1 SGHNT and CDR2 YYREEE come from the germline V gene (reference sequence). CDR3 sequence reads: CASSLVFRGTYEQYF. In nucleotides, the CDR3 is TGTGCCAGCAGCTTAGTGTTCAGGGGGACCTACGAGCAGTACTTC.

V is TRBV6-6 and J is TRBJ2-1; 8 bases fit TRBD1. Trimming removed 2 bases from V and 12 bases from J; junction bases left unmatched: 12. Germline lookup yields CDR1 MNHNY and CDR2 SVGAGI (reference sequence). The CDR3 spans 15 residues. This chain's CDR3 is CASSYPQTRGPAQFF. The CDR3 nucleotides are TGTGCCAGCAGTTACCCCCAGACCAGGGGGCCAGCGCAGTTCTTC.